Here is one TCR beta chain with its context. Original handling: Researchers report that nucleated cell counts were estimated from reference gene primer amplification. TCRdb's copy holds only in-frame clones and misses some; the assay was immunoSEQ multiplex PCR. The DNA gave D and trimming, while V, J and clone size come from that table. The sample lists roughly 250,000 clones; approximately 79% were seen once. The record originates from a study of blood T cell repertoires in COVID-19. At the level of the study: Acute and convalescent COVID-19 samples came from the United States, Italy and Spain. PBMCs, B-cell-depleted T cells, or T cells provided the cDNA or gDNA that made up the material.

Looked up from germline, CDR1 is SGHNT and CDR2 is YYREEE (reference sequence). The CDR3 runs 13 residues. Trimming shortened V by 3 bases and J by 7 bases, and 13 bases separated the two germline ends. The sample was peripheral blood. This clonotype was sampled from a woman aged 40-49 years with active or convalescent COVID-19. The gene calls are TRBV5-4 and TRBJ1-2; a possible D gene is TRBD1 (6 bases). The DNA of the CDR3 is TGTGCCAGCAGCTCAGGGGAGGGGGGTGGCTACACCTTC. Amino acid sequence: CASSSGEGGGYTF.